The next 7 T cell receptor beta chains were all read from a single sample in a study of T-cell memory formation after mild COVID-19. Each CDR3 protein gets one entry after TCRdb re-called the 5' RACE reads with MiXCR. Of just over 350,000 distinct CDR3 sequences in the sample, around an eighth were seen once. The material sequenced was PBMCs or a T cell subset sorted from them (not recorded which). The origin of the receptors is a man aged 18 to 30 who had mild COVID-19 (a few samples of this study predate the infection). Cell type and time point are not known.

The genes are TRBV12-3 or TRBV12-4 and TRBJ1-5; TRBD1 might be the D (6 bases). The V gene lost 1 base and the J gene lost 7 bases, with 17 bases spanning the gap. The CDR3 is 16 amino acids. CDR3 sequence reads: CASSLGGRGTGQPQHF. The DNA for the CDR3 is TGTGCCAGCAGTTTAGGGGGGCGCGGGACCGGGCAGCCCCAGCATTTT.

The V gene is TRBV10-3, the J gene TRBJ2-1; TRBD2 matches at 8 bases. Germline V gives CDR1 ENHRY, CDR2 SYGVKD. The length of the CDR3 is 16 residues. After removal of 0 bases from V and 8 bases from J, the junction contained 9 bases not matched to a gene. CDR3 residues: CAISESLAGGLYEQFF. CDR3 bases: TGTGCCATCAGTGAGTCTCTAGCGGGTGGATTGTATGAGCAGTTCTTC.

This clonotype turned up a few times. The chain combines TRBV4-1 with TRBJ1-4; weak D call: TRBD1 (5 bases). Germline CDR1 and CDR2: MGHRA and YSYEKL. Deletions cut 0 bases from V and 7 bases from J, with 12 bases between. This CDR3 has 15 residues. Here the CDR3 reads CASSQDRRVLEKLFF. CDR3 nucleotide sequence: TGCGCCAGCAGCCAAGATCGCAGGGTTCTTGAAAAACTGTTTTTT.

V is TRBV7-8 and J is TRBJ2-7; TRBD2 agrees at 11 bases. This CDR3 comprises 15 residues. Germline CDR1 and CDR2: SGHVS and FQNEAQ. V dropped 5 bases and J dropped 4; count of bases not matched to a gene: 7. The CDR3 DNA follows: TGTGCCAGCAGCCCGGGACTAGCGGAGAGGTACGAGCAGTACGTC. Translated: CASSPGLAERYEQYV.

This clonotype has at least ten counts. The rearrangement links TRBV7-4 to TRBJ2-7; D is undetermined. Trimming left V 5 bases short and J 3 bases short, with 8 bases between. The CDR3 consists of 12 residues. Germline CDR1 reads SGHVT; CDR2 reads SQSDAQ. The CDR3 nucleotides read TGTGCCAGCAGCCCGTCCTACTACGAGCAGTACTTC. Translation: CASSPSYYEQYF.

The CDR3 coding sequence is TGTGCCAGCAGCTTATACAATGGAGGCCGCTCTGGGGCCAACGTCCTGACTTTC. It specifies CASSLYNGGRSGANVLTF. The chain combines TRBV11-1 with TRBJ2-6; tentative D call: TRBD2 (5 bases). Germline V lookup: CDR1 SGHAT, CDR2 FQDESV (reference sequence). V lost 2 bases to trimming and J lost 0 bases, with 14 bases between them. CDR3 size: 18 residues.

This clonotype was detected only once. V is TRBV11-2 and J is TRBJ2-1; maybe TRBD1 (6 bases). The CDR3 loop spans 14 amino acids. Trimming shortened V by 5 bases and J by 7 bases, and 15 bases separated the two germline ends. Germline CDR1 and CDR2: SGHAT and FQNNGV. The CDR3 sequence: CASSPLTGFNEQFF. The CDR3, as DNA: TGTGCCAGCAGCCCCCTCACAGGGTTTAATGAGCAGTTCTTC.